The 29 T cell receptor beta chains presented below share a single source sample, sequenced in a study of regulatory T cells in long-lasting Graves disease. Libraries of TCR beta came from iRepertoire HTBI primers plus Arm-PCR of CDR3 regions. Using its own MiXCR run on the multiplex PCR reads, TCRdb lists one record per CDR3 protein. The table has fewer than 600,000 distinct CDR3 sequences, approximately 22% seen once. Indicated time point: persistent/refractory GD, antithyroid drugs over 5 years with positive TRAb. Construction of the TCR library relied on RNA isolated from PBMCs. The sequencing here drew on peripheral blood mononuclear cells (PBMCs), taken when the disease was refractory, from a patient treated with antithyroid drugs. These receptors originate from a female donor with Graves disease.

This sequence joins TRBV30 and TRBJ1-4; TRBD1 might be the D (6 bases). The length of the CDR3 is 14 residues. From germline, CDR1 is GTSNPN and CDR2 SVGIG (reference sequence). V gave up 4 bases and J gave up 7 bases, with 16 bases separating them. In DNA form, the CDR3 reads TGTGCCTGGATGGGGGGGGCTAGGGGTGAAAAACTGTTTTTT. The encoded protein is CAWMGGARGEKLFF.

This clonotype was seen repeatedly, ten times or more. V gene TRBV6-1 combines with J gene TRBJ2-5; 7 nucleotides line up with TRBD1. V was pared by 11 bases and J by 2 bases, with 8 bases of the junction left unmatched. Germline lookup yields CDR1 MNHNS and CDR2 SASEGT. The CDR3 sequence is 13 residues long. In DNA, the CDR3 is TGTGCCGGTAGGAAGGGGGCACAAGAGACCCAGTACTTC. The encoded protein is CAGRKGAQETQYF.

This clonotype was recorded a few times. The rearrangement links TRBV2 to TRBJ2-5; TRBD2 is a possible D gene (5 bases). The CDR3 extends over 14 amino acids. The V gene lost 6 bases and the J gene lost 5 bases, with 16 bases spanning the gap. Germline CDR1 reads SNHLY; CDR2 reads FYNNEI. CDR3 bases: TGTGCCAGCAGGAGGACGGGAATTGTTGAGACCCAGTACTTC. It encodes CASRRTGIVETQYF.

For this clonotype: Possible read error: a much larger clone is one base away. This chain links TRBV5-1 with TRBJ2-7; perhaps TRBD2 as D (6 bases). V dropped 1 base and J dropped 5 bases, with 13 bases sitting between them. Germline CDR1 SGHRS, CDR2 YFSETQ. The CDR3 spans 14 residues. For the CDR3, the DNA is TGCGCCAGCAGCTTGCCGCGGGGTCACGACGAGCAGTACTTC. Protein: CASSLPRGHDEQYF.

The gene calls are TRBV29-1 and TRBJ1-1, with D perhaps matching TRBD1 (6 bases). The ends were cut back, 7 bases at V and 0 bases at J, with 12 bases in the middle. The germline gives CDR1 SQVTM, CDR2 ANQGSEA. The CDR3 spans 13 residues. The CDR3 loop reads CSGYRALNTEAFF. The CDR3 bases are TGCAGCGGCTACAGGGCCTTGAACACTGAAGCTTTCTTT.

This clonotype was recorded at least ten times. CDR3 bases: TGTGCCAGCAGCTTAGAAGGCAGTCTGGACATTCAGTACTTC. This sequence encodes CASSLEGSLDIQYF. This chain joins TRBV11-3 and TRBJ2-4, with D hard to call. CDR1 is SGHNT, CDR2 YENEEA, per germline. Trimming shortened V by 0 bases and J by 8 bases, and 11 bases separated the two germline ends. This CDR3 comprises 14 residues.

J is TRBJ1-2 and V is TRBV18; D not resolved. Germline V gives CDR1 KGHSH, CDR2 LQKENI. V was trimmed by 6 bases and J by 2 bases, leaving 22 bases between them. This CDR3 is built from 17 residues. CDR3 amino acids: CASSLSEAALLNYGYTF. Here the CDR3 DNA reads TGTGCCAGCTCCCTGAGTGAGGCCGCCCTCCTGAACTATGGCTACACCTTC.

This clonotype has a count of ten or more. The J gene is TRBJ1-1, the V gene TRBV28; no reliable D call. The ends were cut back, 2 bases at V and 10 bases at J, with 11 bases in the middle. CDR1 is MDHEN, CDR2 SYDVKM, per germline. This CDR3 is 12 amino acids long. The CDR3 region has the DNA TGTGCCAGCAGTTTAAGAGCGGGGAGAGCTTTCTTT. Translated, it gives CASSLRAGRAFF. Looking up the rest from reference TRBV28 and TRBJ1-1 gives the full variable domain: DVKVTQSSRYLVKRTGEKVFLECVQDMDHENMFWYRQDPGLGLRLIYFSYDVKMKEKGDIPEGYSVSREKKERFSLILESASTNQTSMYLCASSLRAGRAFFGQGTRLTVV.

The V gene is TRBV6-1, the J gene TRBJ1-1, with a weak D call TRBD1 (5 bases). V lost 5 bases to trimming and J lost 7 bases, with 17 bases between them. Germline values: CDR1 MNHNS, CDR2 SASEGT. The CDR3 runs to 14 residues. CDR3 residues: CASSRGKGRIEAFF. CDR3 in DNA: TGTGCCAGCAGTCGGGGGAAAGGGAGAATTGAAGCTTTCTTT.

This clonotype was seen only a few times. CDR3 in amino acids: CASSRGQESNSPLHF. The CDR3 bases are TGTGCCAGCAGTAGAGGACAGGAGAGTAATTCACCCCTCCACTTT. The rearrangement uses TRBV6-1 and TRBJ1-6, with 7 nucleotides matching TRBD1. Per germline, CDR1 MNHNS and CDR2 SASEGT. The CDR3 spans 15 residues. The trim removed 5 bases at V and 6 bases at J, leaving 7 bases unmatched.

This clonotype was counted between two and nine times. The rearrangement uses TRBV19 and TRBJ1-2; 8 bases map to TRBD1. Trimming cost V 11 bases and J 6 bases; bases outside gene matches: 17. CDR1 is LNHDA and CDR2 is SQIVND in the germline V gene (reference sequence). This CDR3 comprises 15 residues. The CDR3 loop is CAARGGTGTPNGYTF. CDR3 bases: TGTGCCGCACGGGGGGGGACAGGCACTCCAAATGGCTACACCTTC.

CDR3: CAWSYIGGAEAFF. For the CDR3, the DNA is TGTGCCTGGAGTTACATCGGGGGTGCTGAAGCTTTCTTT. V is TRBV30 and J is TRBJ1-1, with a possible D match to TRBD1 (5 bases). V dropped 2 bases and J dropped 6 bases, with 13 bases sitting between them. This CDR3 has 13 amino acids. Germline assignment: CDR1 GTSNPN and CDR2 SVGIG (reference sequence).

The CDR3: CASRIGNLAGPAYGYTF. The CDR3 DNA reads as TGTGCCAGCAGGATCGGTAATTTGGCCGGCCCTGCCTATGGCTACACCTTC. The chain employs TRBV27 and TRBJ1-2; D ambiguous. This CDR3 is 17 amino acids long. V was trimmed by 6 bases and J by 4 bases, leaving 24 bases between them. CDR1 is MNHEY, CDR2 SMNVEV, per germline (reference sequence).

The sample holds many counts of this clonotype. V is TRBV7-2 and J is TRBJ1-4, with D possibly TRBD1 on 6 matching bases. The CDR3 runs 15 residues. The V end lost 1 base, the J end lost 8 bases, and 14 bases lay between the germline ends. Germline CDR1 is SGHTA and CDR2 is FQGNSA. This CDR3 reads CASSLVWTEGEKLFF. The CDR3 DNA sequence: TGTGCCAGCAGCTTAGTCTGGACAGAGGGAGAAAAACTGTTTTTT.

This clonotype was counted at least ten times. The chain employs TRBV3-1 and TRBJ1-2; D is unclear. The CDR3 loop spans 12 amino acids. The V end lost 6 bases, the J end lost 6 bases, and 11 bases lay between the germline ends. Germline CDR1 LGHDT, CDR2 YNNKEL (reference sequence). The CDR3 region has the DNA TGTGCCAGCAGTTCGACTAGTGATGGCTACACCTTC. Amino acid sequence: CASSSTSDGYTF.

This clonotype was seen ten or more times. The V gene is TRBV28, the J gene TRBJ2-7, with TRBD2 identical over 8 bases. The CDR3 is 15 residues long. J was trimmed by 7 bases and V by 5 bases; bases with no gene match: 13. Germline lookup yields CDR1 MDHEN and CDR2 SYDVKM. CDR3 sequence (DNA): TGTGCCAGCAGTCCCCTCGGTGGGGGCGGGGGGGAGCAGTACTTC. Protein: CASSPLGGGGGEQYF. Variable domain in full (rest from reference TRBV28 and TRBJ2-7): DVKVTQSSRYLVKRTGEKVFLECVQDMDHENMFWYRQDPGLGLRLIYFSYDVKMKEKGDIPEGYSVSREKKERFSLILESASTNQTSMYLCASSPLGGGGGEQYFGPGTRLTVT.

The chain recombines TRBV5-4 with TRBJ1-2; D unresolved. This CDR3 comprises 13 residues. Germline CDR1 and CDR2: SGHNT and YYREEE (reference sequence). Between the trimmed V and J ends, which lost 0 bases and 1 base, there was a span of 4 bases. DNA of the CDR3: TGTGCCAGCAGCTTGGGGAATAACTATGGCTACACCTTC. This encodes CASSLGNNYGYTF.

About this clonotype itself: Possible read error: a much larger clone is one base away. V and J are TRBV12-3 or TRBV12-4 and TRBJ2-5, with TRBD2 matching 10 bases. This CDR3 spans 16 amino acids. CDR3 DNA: TGTGCCGGCAGTCCCCTATTGAGCGGGAGGGAGAAGACCCAGTACTTC. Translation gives CAGSPLLSGREKTQYF.

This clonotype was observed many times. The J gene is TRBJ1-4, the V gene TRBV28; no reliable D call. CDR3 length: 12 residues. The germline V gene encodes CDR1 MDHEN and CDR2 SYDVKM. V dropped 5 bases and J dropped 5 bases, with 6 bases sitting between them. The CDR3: CASSEANEKLFF. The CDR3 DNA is TGTGCCAGCAGTGAGGCAAATGAAAAACTGTTTTTT.

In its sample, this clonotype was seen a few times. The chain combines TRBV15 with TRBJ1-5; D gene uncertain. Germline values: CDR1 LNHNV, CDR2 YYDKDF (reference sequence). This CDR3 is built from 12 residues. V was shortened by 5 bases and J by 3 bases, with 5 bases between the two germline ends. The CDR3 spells CATSEPNQPQHF. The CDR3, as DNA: TGTGCCACCAGCGAGCCCAATCAGCCCCAGCATTTT.

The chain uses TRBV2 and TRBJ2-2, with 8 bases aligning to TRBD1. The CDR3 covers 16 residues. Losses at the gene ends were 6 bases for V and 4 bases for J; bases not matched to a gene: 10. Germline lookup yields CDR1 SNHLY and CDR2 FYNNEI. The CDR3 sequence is CASSSPGGWSTGELFF. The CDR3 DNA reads TGTGCCAGCAGCTCGCCAGGGGGCTGGAGCACCGGGGAGCTGTTTTTT. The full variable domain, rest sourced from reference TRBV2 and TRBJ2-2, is EPEVTQTPSHQVTQMGQEVILRCVPISNHLYFYWYRQILGQKVEFLVSFYNNEISEKSEIFDDQFSVERPDGSNFTLKIRSTKLEDSAMYFCASSSPGGWSTGELFFGEGSRLTVL.

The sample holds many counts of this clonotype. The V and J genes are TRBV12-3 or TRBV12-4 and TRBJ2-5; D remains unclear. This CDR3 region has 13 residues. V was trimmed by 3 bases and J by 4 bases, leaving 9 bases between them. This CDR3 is CASSFARRETQYF. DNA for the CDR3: TGTGCCAGCAGTTTTGCCAGGAGAGAGACCCAGTACTTC.

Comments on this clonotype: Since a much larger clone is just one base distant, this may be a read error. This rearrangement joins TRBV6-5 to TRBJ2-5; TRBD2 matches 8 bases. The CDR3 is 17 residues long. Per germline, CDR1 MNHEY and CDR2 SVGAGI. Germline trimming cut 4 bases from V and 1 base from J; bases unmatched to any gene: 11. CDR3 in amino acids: CASSWGLVGEIQETQYF. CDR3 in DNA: TGTGCCAGCAGTTGGGGACTAGTGGGAGAAATCCAAGAGACCCAGTACTTC.

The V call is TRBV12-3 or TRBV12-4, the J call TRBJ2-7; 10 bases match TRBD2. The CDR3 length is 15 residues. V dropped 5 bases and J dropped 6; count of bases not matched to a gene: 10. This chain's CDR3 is CASSPRGSGRLEQYF. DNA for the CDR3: TGTGCCAGCAGTCCCCGGGGTAGCGGGAGGCTCGAGCAGTACTTC.

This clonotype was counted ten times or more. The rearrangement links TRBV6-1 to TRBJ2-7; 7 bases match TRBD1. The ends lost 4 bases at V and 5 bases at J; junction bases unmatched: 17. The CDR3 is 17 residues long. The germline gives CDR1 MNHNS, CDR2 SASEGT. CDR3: CASSGRWGQNTPHEQYF. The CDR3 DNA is TGTGCCAGCAGTGGCCGCTGGGGACAGAACACTCCCCACGAGCAGTACTTC.

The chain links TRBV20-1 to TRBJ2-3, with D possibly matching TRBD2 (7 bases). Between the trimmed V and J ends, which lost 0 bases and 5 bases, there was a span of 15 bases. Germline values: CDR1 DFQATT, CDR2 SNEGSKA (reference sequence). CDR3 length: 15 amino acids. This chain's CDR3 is CSARDTGRGEDTQYF. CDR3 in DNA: TGCAGTGCTAGAGACACAGGGAGGGGGGAAGATACGCAGTATTTT.

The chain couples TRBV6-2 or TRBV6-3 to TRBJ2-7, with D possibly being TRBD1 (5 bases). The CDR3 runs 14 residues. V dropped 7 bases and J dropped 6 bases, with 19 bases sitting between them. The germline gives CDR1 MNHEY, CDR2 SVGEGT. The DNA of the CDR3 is TGTGCCAGCAACCCCGGAGAAGGGGTAGGCGAGCAGTACTTC. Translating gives CASNPGEGVGEQYF.

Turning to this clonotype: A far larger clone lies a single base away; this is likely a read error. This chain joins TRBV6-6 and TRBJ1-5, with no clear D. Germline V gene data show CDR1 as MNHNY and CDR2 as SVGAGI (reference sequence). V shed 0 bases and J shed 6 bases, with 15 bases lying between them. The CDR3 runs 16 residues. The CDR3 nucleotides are TGTGCCAGCAGTTACTCCTCCGGAAGATTGAGTCAGCCCCAGCATTTT. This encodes CASSYSSGRLSQPQHF.

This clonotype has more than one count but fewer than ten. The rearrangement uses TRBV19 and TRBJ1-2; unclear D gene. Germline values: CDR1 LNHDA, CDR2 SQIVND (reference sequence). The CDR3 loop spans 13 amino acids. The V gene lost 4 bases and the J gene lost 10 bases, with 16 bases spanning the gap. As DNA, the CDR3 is TGTGCCAGTAGTAGGGAGGATCAGCGGAACTACACCTTC. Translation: CASSREDQRNYTF.